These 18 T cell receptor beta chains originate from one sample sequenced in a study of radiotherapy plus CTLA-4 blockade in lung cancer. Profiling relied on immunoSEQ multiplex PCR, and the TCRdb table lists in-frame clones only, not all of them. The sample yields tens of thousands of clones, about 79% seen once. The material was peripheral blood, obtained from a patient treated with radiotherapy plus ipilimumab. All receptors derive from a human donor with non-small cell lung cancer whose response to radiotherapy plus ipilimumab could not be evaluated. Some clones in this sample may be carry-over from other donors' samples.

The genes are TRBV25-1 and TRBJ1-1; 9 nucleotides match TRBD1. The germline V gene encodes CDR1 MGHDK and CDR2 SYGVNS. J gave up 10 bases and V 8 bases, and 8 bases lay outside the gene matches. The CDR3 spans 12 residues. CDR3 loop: CASRRDRDRAFF. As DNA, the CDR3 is TGTGCCAGCCGACGGGACAGGGATCGAGCTTTCTTT.

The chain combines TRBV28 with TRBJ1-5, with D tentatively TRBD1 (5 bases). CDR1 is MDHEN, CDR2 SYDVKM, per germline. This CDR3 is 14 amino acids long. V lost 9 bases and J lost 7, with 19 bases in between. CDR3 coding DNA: TGTGCCAGTGGACCAGGGTTGTTCGAGCAGCCCCAGCATTTT. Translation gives CASGPGLFEQPQHF.

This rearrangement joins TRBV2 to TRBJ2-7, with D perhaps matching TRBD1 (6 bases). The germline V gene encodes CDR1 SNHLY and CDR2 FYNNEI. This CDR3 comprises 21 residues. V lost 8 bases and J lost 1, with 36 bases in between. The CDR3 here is CASSTGLIFRDRDKLSYEQYF. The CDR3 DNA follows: TGTGCCAGCTCTACCGGACTCATTTTTAGGGATCGGGACAAATTGTCCTACGAGCAGTACTTC.

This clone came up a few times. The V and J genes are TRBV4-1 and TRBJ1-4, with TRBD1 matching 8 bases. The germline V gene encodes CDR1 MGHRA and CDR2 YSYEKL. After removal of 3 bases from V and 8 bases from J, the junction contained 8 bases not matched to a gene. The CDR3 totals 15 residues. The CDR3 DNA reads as TGCGCCAGCAGCCACCGGACAGGGTTAAAGGAAAAACTGTTTTTT. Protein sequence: CASSHRTGLKEKLFF.

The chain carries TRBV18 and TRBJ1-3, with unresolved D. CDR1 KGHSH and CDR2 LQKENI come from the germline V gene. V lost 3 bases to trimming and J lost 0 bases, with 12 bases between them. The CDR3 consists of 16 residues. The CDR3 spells CASSPTTTSSGNTIYF. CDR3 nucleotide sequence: TGTGCCAGCTCACCCACCACCACGAGCTCTGGAAACACCATATATTTT. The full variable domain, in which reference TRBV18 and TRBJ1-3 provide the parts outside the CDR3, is NAGVMQNPRHLVRRRGQEARLRCSPMKGHSHVYWYRQLPEEGLKFMVYLQKENIIDESGMPKERFSAEFPKEGPSILRIQQVVRGDSAAYFCASSPTTTSSGNTIYFGEGSWLTVV.

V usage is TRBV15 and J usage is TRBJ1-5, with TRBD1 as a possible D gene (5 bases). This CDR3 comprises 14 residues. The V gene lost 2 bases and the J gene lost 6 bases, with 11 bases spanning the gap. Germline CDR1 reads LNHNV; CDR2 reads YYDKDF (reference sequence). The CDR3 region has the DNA TGTGCCACCAGCAGACCCGACAGAAGTCAGCCCCAGCATTTT. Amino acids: CATSRPDRSQPQHF.

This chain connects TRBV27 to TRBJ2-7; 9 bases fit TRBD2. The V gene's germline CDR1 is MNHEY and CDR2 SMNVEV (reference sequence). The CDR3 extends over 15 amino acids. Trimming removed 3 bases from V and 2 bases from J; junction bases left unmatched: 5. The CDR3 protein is CASSFVGGGAYEQYF. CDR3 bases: TGTGCCAGCAGTTTCGTGGGCGGGGGGGCCTACGAGCAGTACTTC.

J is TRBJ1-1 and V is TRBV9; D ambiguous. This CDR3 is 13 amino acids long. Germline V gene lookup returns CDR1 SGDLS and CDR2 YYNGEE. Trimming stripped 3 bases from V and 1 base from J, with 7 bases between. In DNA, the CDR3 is TGTGCCAGCAGCGCCCGACAGAACACTGAAGCTTTCTTT. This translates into CASSARQNTEAFF.

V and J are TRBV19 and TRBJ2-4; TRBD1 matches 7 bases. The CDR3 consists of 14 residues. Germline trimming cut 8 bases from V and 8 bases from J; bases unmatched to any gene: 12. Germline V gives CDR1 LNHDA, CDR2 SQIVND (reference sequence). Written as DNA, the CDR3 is TGTGCCAGTCGCAACTCTAAGGGGGCGGACATTCAGTACTTC. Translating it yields CASRNSKGADIQYF.

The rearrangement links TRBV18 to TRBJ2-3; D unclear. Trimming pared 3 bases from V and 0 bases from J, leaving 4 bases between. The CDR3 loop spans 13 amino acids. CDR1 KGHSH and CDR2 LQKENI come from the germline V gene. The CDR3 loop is CASSPLSTDTQYF. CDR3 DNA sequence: TGTGCCAGCTCACCCCTTAGCACAGATACGCAGTATTTT. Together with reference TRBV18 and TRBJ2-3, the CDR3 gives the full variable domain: NAGVMQNPRHLVRRRGQEARLRCSPMKGHSHVYWYRQLPEEGLKFMVYLQKENIIDESGMPKERFSAEFPKEGPSILRIQQVVRGDSAAYFCASSPLSTDTQYFGPGTRLTVL.

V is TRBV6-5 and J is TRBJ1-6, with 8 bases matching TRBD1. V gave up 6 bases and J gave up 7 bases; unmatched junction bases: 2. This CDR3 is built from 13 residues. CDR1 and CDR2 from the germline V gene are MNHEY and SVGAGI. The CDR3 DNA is TGTGCCAGCAGGACAGGGGCCAATTCACCCCTCCACTTT. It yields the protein CASRTGANSPLHF.

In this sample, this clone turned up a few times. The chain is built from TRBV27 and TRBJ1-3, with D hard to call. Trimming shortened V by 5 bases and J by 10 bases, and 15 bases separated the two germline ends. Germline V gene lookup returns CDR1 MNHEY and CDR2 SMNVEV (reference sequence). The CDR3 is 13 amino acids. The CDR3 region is CASSPAGSVTIYF. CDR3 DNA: TGTGCCAGCAGTCCGGCCGGAAGCGTAACCATATATTTT.

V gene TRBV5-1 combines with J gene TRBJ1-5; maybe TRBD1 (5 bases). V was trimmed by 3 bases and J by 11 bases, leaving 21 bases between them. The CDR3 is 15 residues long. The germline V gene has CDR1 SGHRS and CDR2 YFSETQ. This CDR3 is CASSYLGAAAEAQHF. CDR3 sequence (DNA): TGCGCCAGCAGCTACCTAGGGGCAGCCGCAGAGGCCCAGCATTTT. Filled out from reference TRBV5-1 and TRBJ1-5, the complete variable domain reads KAGVTQTPRYLIKTRGQQVTLSCSPISGHRSVSWYQQTPGQGLQFLFEYFSETQRNKGNFPGRFSGRQFSNSRSEMNVSTLELGDSALYLCASSYLGAAAEAQHFGDGTRLSIL.

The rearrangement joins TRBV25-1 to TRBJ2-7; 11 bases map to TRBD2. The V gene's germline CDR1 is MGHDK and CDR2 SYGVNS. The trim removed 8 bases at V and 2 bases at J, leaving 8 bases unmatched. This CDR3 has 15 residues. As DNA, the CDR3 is TGTGCCAGCGCCACGGGTAGCGGGGGGGCCTACGAGCAGTACTTC. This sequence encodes CASATGSGGAYEQYF.

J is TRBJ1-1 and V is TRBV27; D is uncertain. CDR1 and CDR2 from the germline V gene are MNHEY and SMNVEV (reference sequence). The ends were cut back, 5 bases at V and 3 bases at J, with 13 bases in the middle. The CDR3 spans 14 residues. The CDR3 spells CASSRDWEDTEAFF. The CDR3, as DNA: TGTGCCAGCAGTCGGGATTGGGAGGACACTGAAGCTTTCTTT.

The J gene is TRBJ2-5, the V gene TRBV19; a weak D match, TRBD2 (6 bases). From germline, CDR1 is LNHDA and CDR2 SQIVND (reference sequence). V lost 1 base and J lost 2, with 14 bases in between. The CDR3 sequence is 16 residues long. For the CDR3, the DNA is TGTGCCAGTAGTATAGCCCGAACAGGAGGGCAAGAGACCCAGTACTTC. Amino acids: CASSIARTGGQETQYF.

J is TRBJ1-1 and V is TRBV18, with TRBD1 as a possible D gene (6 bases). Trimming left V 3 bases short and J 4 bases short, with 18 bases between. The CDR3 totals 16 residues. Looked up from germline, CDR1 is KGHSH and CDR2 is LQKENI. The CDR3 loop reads CASSPNRVSTPTEAFF. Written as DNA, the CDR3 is TGTGCCAGCTCACCCAACAGGGTCTCCACCCCCACTGAAGCTTTCTTT.

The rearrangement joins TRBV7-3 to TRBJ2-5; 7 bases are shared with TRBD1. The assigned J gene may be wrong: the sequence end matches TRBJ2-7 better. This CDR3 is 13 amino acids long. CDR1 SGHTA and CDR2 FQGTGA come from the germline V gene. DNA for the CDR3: TGTGCCAGCAGCACCCAACAGGGGAGCGAGCAGTACTTC. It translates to CASSTQQGSEQYF.